This T cell receptor (beta chain) derives from a study of technical replicates of blood from a few donors. Clones were read by immunoSEQ multiplex PCR, and TCRdb kept only the in-frame ones, dropping some. The top ten hold 0.2% to 0.3% of the sample, which has approximately 73,000 clones, roughly 93% seen once. The V gene lost 6 bases and the J gene lost 2 bases, with 19 bases spanning the gap. This CDR3 is built from 15 residues. Germline V gene sequence: CDR1 SQVTM, CDR2 ANQGSEA. Specimen: T cells isolated from PBMCs. The rearrangement uses TRBV29-1 and TRBJ1-1, with a weak D call TRBD1 (5 bases). This sequence was found in a human donor in good health. CDR3 sequence: CSVHFGGVKNTEAFF. CDR3 sequence (DNA): TGCAGCGTCCACTTCGGGGGGGTTAAAAACACTGAAGCTTTCTTT.